The T cell receptor (beta chain) under discussion was sequenced for a study of long-term antiretroviral therapy in people with HIV. Samples were assayed with immunoSEQ v3.0 at survey level. The sequencing target was about 35,000-55,000 T-cell genomes per sample. The method was immunoSEQ multiplex PCR; TCRdb's version includes in-frame clones alone and lacks a portion of them. The data contain tens of thousands of clones, 90% to 95% of them singletons. This clone was seen just once. Looked up from germline, CDR1 is SEHNR and CDR2 is FQNEAQ (reference sequence). The CDR3 is 12 residues long. V lost 1 base to trimming and J lost 6 bases, with 6 bases between them. For each donor, at least one pre-ART and at least two post-ART PBMC samples were available.

The TCR originated in a man younger than 35 with HIV. The chain is built from TRBV7-9 and TRBJ1-1; D is unresolved. The source material was unsorted PBMCs, sampled 3.1 years after starting antiretroviral therapy. The CDR3 sequence is CASSLGTAEAFF. The CDR3 region has the DNA TGTGCCAGCAGCTTAGGCACGGCTGAAGCTTTCTTT.